The clone carrying this TCR beta chain was recorded only once. The data were taken from a study of cytomegalovirus exposure and HLA in healthy donors. Germline V lookup: CDR1 SGHTA, CDR2 FQGNSA. The V end lost 4 bases, the J end lost 0 bases, and 14 bases lay between the germline ends. CDR3 length: 16 residues. Sequenced by immunoSEQ multiplex PCR; TCRdb stores in-frame clones only, minus some. The sample has under 400,000 clones, roughly 87% seen once. The rearrangement links TRBV7-2 to TRBJ2-3; D is perhaps TRBD1 (5 bases). Sequencing was done on a sample of PBMCs. The source is a man under 40 in good health and CMV-seronegative. In nucleotides, the CDR3 is TGTGCCAGCAGCTCCGCCTACAGGTCTAGCACAGATACGCAGTATTTT. It translates to CASSSAYRSSTDTQYF.